These 29 T cell receptor beta chains share one sample of origin, sequenced in a study of shared clonotypes between healthy human individuals. Naive CD8 cells were CD45RO-negative, positively selected for CCR7, excluding terminally differentiated effector memory CD45RA+ cells. Sequenced by immunoSEQ multiplex PCR; TCRdb stores in-frame clones only, minus some. Of millions of clones listed, about 93% are singletons. Sequenced material: naive CD8+ T cells from PBMCs. The origin of the receptors is a man between 18 and 29 years old in good health. Some clones in this sample may be carry-over from other donors' samples.

V and J are TRBV9 and TRBJ2-1, with D possibly being TRBD2 (5 bases). Deletions cut 7 bases from V and 0 bases from J, with 11 bases between. Germline values: CDR1 SGDLS, CDR2 YYNGEE. The CDR3 is 14 residues long. CDR3: CASGGGYSYNEQFF. CDR3 sequence (DNA): TGTGCCAGCGGAGGTGGATACTCCTACAATGAGCAGTTCTTC.

V and J are TRBV14 and TRBJ2-1; D gene ambiguous. The germline gives CDR1 SGHDN, CDR2 FVKESK. Trimming cost V 6 bases and J 7 bases, with 19 bases left between them. The CDR3 totals 15 residues. The chain's CDR3 is CASSHYWGEDNEQFF. The CDR3, as DNA: TGTGCCAGCAGTCACTATTGGGGTGAGGATAATGAGCAGTTCTTC.

This chain connects TRBV2 to TRBJ2-7; 8 bases are a match to TRBD1. CDR3 length: 14 residues. Germline CDR1 SNHLY, CDR2 FYNNEI. The junction had 3 bases not matched to a gene; V was cut back by 3 bases and J by 2 bases. The CDR3 loop reads CASSEGTGAYEQYF. The DNA for the CDR3 is TGTGCCAGCAGTGAGGGGACAGGAGCCTACGAGCAGTACTTC.

The chain couples TRBV4-1 to TRBJ2-2, with TRBD1 matching 7 bases. CDR3 length: 15 amino acids. CDR1 and CDR2 from the germline V gene are MGHRA and YSYEKL. V was pared by 2 bases and J by 5 bases, with 5 bases of the junction left unmatched. The CDR3 bases are TGCGCCAGCAGCCAACCGACAGGGTATACCGGGGAGCTGTTTTTT. Translated, it gives CASSQPTGYTGELFF.

The chain links TRBV28 to TRBJ2-7; D might be TRBD1 or TRBD2, each matching 5 bases. Trimming left V 6 bases short and J 6 bases short, with 18 bases between. Germline lookup yields CDR1 MDHEN and CDR2 SYDVKM. The CDR3 is 14 amino acids. CDR3 residues: CASSLARWGSEQYF. The DNA of the CDR3 is TGTGCCAGCAGCCTAGCCCGATGGGGCAGCGAGCAGTACTTC.

J is TRBJ2-7 and V is TRBV11-3; 9 nucleotides line up with TRBD1. V shed 5 bases, J shed 0 bases, and the junction held 11 bases outside the gene matches. Germline CDR1 reads SGHNT; CDR2 reads YENEEA. This CDR3 contains 17 residues. For the CDR3, the DNA is TGTGCCAGCAGCGCTCGAGGTGGGACAGGGAGCTCCTACGAGCAGTACTTC. Its protein is CASSARGGTGSSYEQYF.

The rearrangement uses TRBV28 and TRBJ2-7; TRBD1 is a possible D gene (5 bases). Between the trimmed V and J ends, which lost 5 bases and 6 bases, there was a span of 11 bases. The V gene's germline CDR1 is MDHEN and CDR2 SYDVKM. The length of the CDR3 is 12 residues. CDR3 loop: CASSPRVAEQYF. The CDR3 bases are TGTGCCAGCAGTCCCAGGGTAGCCGAGCAGTACTTC. The full variable domain, its missing parts supplied by reference TRBV28 and TRBJ2-7, is DVKVTQSSRYLVKRTGEKVFLECVQDMDHENMFWYRQDPGLGLRLIYFSYDVKMKEKGDIPEGYSVSREKKERFSLILESASTNQTSMYLCASSPRVAEQYFGPGTRLTVT.

The chain couples TRBV28 to TRBJ2-7, with 7 bases identical to TRBD2. Germline loops: CDR1 MDHEN, CDR2 SYDVKM. The CDR3 consists of 18 residues. Unmatched junction bases numbered 18, after V lost 5 bases and J lost 2 bases. The CDR3 bases are TGTGCCAGCAGTCAACCTCGGCACCGGAGCGGGGAAGCCTACGAGCAGTACTTC. Translating gives CASSQPRHRSGEAYEQYF.

The J gene is TRBJ2-5, the V gene TRBV5-4; perhaps TRBD2 as D (6 bases). Germline V gene sequence: CDR1 SGHNT, CDR2 YYREEE (reference sequence). The CDR3 has 12 amino acids. Trimming took off 4 bases at V and 9 bases at J, with 13 bases between the two ends. Here the CDR3 reads CASSGSTGAQYF. The CDR3 nucleotides are TGTGCCAGCAGCGGGAGTACGGGAGCCCAGTACTTC.

The CDR3 loop reads CASRLGTAFTGELFF. The CDR3 nucleotides are TGTGCCAGCAGGTTGGGGACAGCCTTCACCGGGGAGCTGTTTTTT. The V gene is TRBV7-9, the J gene TRBJ2-2; 7 bases fit TRBD1. CDR1 and CDR2 from the germline V gene are SEHNR and FQNEAQ (reference sequence). V shed 6 bases and J 4 bases; nucleotides not matched to a gene: 8. The CDR3 extends over 15 amino acids.

This chain joins TRBV21-1 and TRBJ2-1; the D call TRBD1 from the table was never checked on the DNA. TRBV21-1 is designated a pseudogene. The CDR3 consists of 17 residues. In nucleotides, the CDR3 is TGTGCCAGCAGCTGCCGGGACACACTCATCTCCTACAATGAGCAGTTCTTC. Protein product: CASSCRDTLISYNEQFF.

The chain is built from TRBV18 and TRBJ2-3; TRBD2 is a possible D gene (6 bases). The germline gives CDR1 KGHSH, CDR2 LQKENI. The CDR3 runs 14 residues. V lost 3 bases and J lost 10, with 17 bases in between. The CDR3 is CASSPSGSGVAQYF. Here the CDR3 DNA reads TGTGCCAGCTCACCCTCCGGTTCGGGAGTGGCGCAGTATTTT.

The chain has TRBV7-2 and TRBJ2-2; possible D gene TRBD2, 6 bases. Germline V gene sequence: CDR1 SGHTA, CDR2 FQGNSA. This CDR3 spans 15 amino acids. V lost 2 bases, J lost 3 bases, and 10 bases lay in between. Written as DNA, the CDR3 is TGTGCCAGCAGCTTACGGGACTCCGACACCGGGGAGCTGTTTTTT. This gives the protein CASSLRDSDTGELFF.

The chain links TRBV27 to TRBJ2-3, with TRBD2 matching over 7 bases. Germline V CDR1 and CDR2: MNHEY, SMNVEV (reference sequence). With 4 bases clipped from V and 2 bases from J, the junction kept 12 bases outside the gene matches. The CDR3 length is 17 residues. The DNA of the CDR3 is TGTGCCAGCAGTTCGACCCTCCGACTAGCATCCACAGATACGCAGTATTTT. It codes for CASSSTLRLASTDTQYF.

This clone was counted a single time. The chain carries TRBV27 and TRBJ2-7, with TRBD2 as a possible D gene (7 bases). This CDR3 is 16 amino acids long. The V gene lost 4 bases and the J gene lost 2 bases, with 18 bases spanning the gap. Per the germline V gene, CDR1 is MNHEY and CDR2 is SMNVEV (reference sequence). The CDR3 DNA reads TGTGCCAGCAGTTCCGTGGGCTCGGGGGGCACCTACGAGCAGTACTTC. It translates to CASSSVGSGGTYEQYF.

The chain joins TRBV19 to TRBJ1-4; D is unclear. The CDR3 is 18 residues long. V dropped 5 bases and J dropped 0 bases, with 19 bases sitting between them. The germline V gene has CDR1 LNHDA and CDR2 SQIVND (reference sequence). CDR3 protein: CASSALGPGIATNEKLFF. As DNA, the CDR3 is TGTGCCAGTAGTGCCCTTGGACCCGGAATCGCAACTAATGAAAAACTGTTTTTT.

Turning to this clone: The same CDR3 is also encoded by other DNA sequences in this sample. V and J are TRBV9 and TRBJ2-5; D is perhaps TRBD1 (6 bases). Deletions cut 0 bases from V and 1 base from J, with 7 bases between. The germline gives CDR1 SGDLS, CDR2 YYNGEE. This CDR3 spans 14 amino acids. CDR3: CASSVGTVQETQYF. In DNA, the CDR3 is TGTGCCAGCAGCGTAGGGACAGTCCAAGAGACCCAGTACTTC.

This clone appeared a single time. The chain combines TRBV5-1 with TRBJ1-1; D is perhaps TRBD1 (6 bases). Germline assignment: CDR1 SGHRS and CDR2 YFSETQ. The CDR3 sequence is 16 residues long. V lost 1 base and J lost 1, with 14 bases in between. CDR3 loop: CASSLSAGTTNTEAFF. CDR3 nucleotide sequence: TGCGCCAGCAGCTTGTCGGCCGGGACAACGAACACTGAAGCTTTCTTT.

V usage is TRBV29-1 and J usage is TRBJ2-1; TRBD1 might be the D (6 bases). The CDR3 is made up of 15 amino acids. V lost 4 bases and J 0 bases, leaving 13 bases between the germline ends. Germline V gives CDR1 SQVTM, CDR2 ANQGSEA. The CDR3 DNA reads TGCAGCGTTGTAGAGACAGGTATCTCCTACAATGAGCAGTTCTTC. Translating gives CSVVETGISYNEQFF.

The CDR3 here is CASSPGNTQYF. Here the CDR3 DNA reads TGTGCCAGCTCACCGGGAAATACGCAGTATTTT. The chain is built from TRBV25-1 and TRBJ2-3; perhaps TRBD2 as D (5 bases). This CDR3 is built from 11 residues. The ends were cut back, 8 bases at V and 7 bases at J, with 10 bases in the middle. Germline CDR1 MGHDK, CDR2 SYGVNS.

This clone was observed a single time. V and J are TRBV7-3 and TRBJ2-1; TRBD2 is a possible D gene (5 bases). The CDR3 runs 16 residues. Germline loops: CDR1 SGHTA, CDR2 FQGTGA. Trimming took 5 bases from V and 5 from J, leaving 19 bases between them. The CDR3 reads CASSLLTSLRHNEQFF. The DNA of the CDR3 is TGTGCCAGCAGCCTACTAACTAGTTTAAGGCACAATGAGCAGTTCTTC.

This clone came up once. The rearrangement links TRBV9 to TRBJ2-7; 7 bases are shared with TRBD2. J lost 2 bases, V lost 4 bases, and 6 bases had no gene match. Germline V lookup: CDR1 SGDLS, CDR2 YYNGEE. CDR3 length: 14 amino acids. CDR3 sequence reads: CASSSGGNPYEQYF. The CDR3 DNA reads as TGTGCCAGCAGCTCGGGGGGAAACCCCTACGAGCAGTACTTC.

The CDR3 DNA follows: TGTGCCAGCAGCGTAGTGTCTAGCGGAATCACAGATACGCAGTATTTT. Translated, it gives CASSVVSSGITDTQYF. V is TRBV9 and J is TRBJ2-3; 7 nucleotides match TRBD2. The CDR3 extends over 16 amino acids. The V gene's germline CDR1 is SGDLS and CDR2 YYNGEE. The V and J ends lost 0 bases and 2 bases, in that order; junction bases with no gene match: 6.

This chain links TRBV10-3 with TRBJ2-1, with 13 bases lining up with TRBD2. Trimming took 6 bases from V and 10 from J; bases not matched to a gene: 9. CDR1 ENHRY and CDR2 SYGVKD come from the germline V gene. The CDR3 is made up of 15 amino acids. This chain's CDR3 is CAISELAGGNGEQFF. The CDR3 region has the DNA TGTGCCATCAGCGAACTAGCGGGAGGGAATGGGGAGCAGTTCTTC.

The chain links TRBV7-9 to TRBJ1-2; the D is unclear. CDR1 and CDR2 from the germline V gene are SEHNR and FQNEAQ (reference sequence). The CDR3 loop spans 12 amino acids. Trimming shortened V by 5 bases and J by 7 bases, and 11 bases separated the two germline ends. CDR3 in amino acids: CASSPAGGGYTF. The CDR3 coding sequence is TGTGCCAGCAGCCCGGCGGGAGGTGGCTACACCTTC.

V gene TRBV19 combines with J gene TRBJ1-2, with 8 nucleotides matching TRBD1. V lost 6 bases to trimming and J lost 2 bases; unmatched junction nucleotides: 14. The CDR3 sequence is 17 residues long. Germline CDR1 reads LNHDA; CDR2 reads SQIVND (reference sequence). The CDR3 is CASRKDREGLFNYGYTF. Here the CDR3 DNA reads TGTGCCAGTAGGAAGGACAGGGAAGGTCTTTTCAACTATGGCTACACCTTC.

The chain joins TRBV18 to TRBJ1-1; D uncertain. Germline V CDR1 and CDR2: KGHSH, LQKENI. The V gene lost 0 bases and the J gene lost 0 bases, with 8 bases spanning the gap. The CDR3 spans 15 residues. The CDR3 is CASSPPKFMNTEAFF. In nucleotides, the CDR3 is TGTGCCAGCTCACCACCCAAGTTCATGAACACTGAAGCTTTCTTT.

This clone was counted a few times. This chain connects TRBV7-2 to TRBJ1-5; D unresolved. V dropped 5 bases and J dropped 3 bases, with 17 bases sitting between them. The germline gives CDR1 SGHTA, CDR2 FQGNSA. The CDR3 consists of 16 residues. The CDR3 is CASSPGDRRNNQPQHF. The CDR3 DNA reads TGTGCCAGCAGCCCGGGAGATCGTCGTAACAATCAGCCCCAGCATTTT.

The V call is TRBV30, the J call TRBJ2-1, with TRBD2 as a possible D gene (6 bases). Between the trimmed V and J ends, which lost 3 bases and 10 bases, there was a span of 16 bases. This CDR3 spans 13 amino acids. In germline, CDR1 is GTSNPN, CDR2 SVGIG (reference sequence). This CDR3 reads CAWRVDYVGEQFF. CDR3 in DNA: TGTGCCTGGAGGGTGGACTACGTTGGGGAGCAGTTCTTC.